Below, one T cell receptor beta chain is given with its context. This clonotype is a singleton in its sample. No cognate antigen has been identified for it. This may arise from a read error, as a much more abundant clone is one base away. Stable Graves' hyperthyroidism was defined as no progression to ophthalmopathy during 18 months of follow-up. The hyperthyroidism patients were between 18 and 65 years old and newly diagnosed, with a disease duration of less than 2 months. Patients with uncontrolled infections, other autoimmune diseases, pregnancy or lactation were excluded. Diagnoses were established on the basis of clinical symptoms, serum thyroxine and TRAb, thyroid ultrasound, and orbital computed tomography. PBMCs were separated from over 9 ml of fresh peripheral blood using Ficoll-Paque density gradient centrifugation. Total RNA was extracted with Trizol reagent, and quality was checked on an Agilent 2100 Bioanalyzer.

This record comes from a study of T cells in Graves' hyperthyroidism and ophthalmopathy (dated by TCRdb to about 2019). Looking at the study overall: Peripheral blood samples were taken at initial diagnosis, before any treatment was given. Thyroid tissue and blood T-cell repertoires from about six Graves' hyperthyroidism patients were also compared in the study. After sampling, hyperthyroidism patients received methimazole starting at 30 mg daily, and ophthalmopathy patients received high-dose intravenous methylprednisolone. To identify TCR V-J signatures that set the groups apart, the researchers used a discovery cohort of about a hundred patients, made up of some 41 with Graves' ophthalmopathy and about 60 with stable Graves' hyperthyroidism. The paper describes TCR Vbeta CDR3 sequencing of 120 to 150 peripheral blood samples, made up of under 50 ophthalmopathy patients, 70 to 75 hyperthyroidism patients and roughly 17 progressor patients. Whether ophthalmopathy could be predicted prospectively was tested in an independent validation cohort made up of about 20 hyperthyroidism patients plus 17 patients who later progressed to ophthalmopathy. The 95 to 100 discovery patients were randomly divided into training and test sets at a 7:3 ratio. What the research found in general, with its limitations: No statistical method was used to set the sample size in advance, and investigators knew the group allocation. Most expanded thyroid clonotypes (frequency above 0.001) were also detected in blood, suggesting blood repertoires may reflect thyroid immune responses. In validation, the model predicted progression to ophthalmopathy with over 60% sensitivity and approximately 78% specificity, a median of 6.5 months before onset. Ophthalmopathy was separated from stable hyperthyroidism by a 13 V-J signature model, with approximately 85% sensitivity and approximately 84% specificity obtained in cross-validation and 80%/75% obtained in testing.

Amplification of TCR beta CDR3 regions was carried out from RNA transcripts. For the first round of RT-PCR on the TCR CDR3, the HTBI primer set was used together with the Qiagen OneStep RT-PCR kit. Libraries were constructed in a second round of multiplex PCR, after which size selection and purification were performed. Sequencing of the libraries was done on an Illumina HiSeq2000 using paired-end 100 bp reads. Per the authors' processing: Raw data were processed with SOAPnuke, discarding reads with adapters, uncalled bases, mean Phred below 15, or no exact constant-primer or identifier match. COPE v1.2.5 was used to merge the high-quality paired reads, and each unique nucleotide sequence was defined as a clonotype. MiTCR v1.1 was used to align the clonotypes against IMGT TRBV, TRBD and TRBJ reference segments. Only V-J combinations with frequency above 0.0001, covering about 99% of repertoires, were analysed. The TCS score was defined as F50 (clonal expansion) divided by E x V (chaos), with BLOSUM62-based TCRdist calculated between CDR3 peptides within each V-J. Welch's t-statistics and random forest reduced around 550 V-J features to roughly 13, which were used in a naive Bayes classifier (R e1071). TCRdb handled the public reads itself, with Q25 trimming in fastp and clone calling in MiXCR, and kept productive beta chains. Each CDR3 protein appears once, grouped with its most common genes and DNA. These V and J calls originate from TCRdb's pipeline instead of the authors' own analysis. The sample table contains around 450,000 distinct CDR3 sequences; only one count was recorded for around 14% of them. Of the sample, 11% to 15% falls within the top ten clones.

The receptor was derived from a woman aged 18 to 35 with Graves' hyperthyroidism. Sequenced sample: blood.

The encoded CDR3 is CASSSSFGLFAQYF. The DNA reads as follows: TGTGCCAGCAGCTCCAGCTTCGGACTATTTGCGCAGTATTTT. The chain is made from TRBV7-9 and TRBJ2-3; TRBD2 is a possible D gene, resting on 6 matching bases. Spanning cysteine to phenylalanine, the CDR3 consists of 14 amino acids. Only the CDR3 portion is preserved as DNA: 42 bases, with reading frame beginning at the first base. V loses 4 bases, J loses 10 bases, and the germline ends lie 18 bases apart. The CDR1 and CDR2 encoded by the germline V gene (reference sequence) are SEHNR and FQNEAQ.